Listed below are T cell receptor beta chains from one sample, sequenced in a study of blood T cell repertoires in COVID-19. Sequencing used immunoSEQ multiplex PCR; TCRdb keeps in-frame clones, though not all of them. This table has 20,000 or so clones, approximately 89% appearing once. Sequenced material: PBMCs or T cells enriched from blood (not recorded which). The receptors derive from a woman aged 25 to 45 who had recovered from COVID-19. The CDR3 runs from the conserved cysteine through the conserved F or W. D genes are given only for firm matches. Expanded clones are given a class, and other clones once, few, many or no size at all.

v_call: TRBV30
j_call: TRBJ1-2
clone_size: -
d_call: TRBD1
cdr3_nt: TGTGCCTCCACAGGGGGATATGGCTACACCTTC
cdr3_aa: CASTGGYGYTF

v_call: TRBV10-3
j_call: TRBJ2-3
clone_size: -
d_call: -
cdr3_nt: TGTGCCATCAGCCCGGGGGATACGCAGTATTTT
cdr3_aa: CAISPGDTQYF

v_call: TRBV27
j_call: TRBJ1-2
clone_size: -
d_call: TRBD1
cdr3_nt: TGTGCCGCCCGGGGACAGGACTATGGCTACACCTTC
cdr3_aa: CAARGQDYGYTF

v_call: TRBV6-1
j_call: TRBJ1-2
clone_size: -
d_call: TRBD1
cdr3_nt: TGTGCCAGCATCAATCCGGGACAGGGTAATGTCAGCTTC
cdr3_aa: CASINPGQGNVSF

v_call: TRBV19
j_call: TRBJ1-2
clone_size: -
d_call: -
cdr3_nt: TGTGCCAGTTCCCAAATTGCGTGGGGCCAGGGGTATGGCTACACCTTC
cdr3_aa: CASSQIAWGQGYGYTF

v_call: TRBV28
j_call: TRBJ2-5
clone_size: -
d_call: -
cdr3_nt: TGTGCCAGCAGTCGACAGCTACAAGAGACCCAGTACTTC
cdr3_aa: CASSRQLQETQYF

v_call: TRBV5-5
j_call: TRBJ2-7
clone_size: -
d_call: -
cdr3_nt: TGTGCCAGCAGCCTGGAGGGGGCACCCTACGAGCAGTACTTC
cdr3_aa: CASSLEGAPYEQYF

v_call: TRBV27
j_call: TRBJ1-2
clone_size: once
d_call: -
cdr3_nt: TGTGCCAGCACCTCGTGGGCCGGGAATAACTATGGCTACACCTTC
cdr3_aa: CASTSWAGNNYGYTF

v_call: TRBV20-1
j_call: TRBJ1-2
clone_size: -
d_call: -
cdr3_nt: TGCAGTGCTAGTAAACAGGGAGTGCGAGGCTACACCTTC
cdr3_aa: CSASKQGVRGYTF

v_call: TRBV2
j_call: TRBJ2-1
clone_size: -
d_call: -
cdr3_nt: TGTGCCAGCAGTGACCTACCCGGCCGGGCGGGCACCTACAATGAGCAGTTCTTC
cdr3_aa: CASSDLPGRAGTYNEQFF

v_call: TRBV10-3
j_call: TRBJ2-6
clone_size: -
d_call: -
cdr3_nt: TGTGCCATCAGTGTTGACAGGCTCGGGGCCAACGTCCTGACTTTC
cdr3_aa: CAISVDRLGANVLTF

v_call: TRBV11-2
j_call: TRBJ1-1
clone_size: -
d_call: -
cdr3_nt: TGTGCCAGCAGCCGGGGGGCGTGGACTGAAGCTTTCTTT
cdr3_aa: CASSRGAWTEAFF

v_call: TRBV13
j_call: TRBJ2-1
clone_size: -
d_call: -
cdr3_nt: TGTGCCAGCAGCTCCTTCCAGGGGGGCAATGAGCAGTTCTTC
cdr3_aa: CASSSFQGGNEQFF

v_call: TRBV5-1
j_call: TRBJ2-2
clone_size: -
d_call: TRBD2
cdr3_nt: TGCGCCAGCAGTGTAAGGCGGGGGGGCCTGAACACCGGGGAGCTGTTTTTT
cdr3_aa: CASSVRRGGLNTGELFF

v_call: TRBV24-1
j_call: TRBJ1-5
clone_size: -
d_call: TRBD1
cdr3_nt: TGTGCCACCAGTGACCCGACAGGGAACAATCAGCCCCAGCATTTT
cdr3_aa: CATSDPTGNNQPQHF

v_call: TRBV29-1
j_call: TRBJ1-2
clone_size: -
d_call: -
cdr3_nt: TGCAGCGTTGAATGGCAGGGGTATGGCTACACCTTC
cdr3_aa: CSVEWQGYGYTF

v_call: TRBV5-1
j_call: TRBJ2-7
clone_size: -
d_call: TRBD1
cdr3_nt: TGCGCCAGCAGCACCTCCGGACAGGCTTCCTACGAGCAGTACTTC
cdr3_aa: CASSTSGQASYEQYF

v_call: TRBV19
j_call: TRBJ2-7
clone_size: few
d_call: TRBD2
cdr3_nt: TGTGCCAGTAGTATGTTGGCAGGGAGGGGTGACTACGAGCAGTACTTC
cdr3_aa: CASSMLAGRGDYEQYF

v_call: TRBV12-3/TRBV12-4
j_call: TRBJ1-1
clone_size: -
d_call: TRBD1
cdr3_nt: TGTGCCAGCAGTTTGACAGGGGTTTTTGCTTTCTTT
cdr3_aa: CASSLTGVFAFF

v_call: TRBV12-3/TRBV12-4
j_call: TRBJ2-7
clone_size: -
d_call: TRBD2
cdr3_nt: TGTGCCAGCAGTTTCGGGGGGGCCGACGAGCAGTACTTC
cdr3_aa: CASSFGGADEQYF

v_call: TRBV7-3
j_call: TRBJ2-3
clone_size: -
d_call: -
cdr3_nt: TGTGCCAGCAGCTTAGGAGGGGACAGTAGCACAGATACGCAGTATTTT
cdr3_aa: CASSLGGDSSTDTQYF

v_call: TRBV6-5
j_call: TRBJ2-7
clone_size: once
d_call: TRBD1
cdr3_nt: TGTGCCAGCAGGAGACAGGGGATTCCCTACGAGCAGTACTTC
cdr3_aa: CASRRQGIPYEQYF

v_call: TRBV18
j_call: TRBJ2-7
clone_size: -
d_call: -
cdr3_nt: TGTGCCAGCTCACCCCCGACAGGCAGATTAGAGCAGTACTTC
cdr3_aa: CASSPPTGRLEQYF

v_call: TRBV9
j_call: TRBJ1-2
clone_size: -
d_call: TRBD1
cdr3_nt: TGTGCCAGCAGCGTCGCGGGACAGGGGGATGGCTACACCTTC
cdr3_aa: CASSVAGQGDGYTF

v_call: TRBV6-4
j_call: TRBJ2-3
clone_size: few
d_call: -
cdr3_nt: TGTGCCAGCAGTGACTCGGGACTTGTCACAGATACGCAGTATTTT
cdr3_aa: CASSDSGLVTDTQYF

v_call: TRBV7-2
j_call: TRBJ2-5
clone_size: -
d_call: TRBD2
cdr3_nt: TGTGCCAGCAGCCCAGAAAGCGGGGGCCGTGAAGAGACCCAGTACTTC
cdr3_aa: CASSPESGGREETQYF

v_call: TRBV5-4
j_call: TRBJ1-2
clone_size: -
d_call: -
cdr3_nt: TGTGCCAGCAGCTCCCCCCCCTTATTCTATGGCTACACCTTC
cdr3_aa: CASSSPPLFYGYTF

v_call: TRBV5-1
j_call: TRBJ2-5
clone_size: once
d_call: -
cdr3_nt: TGCGCCAGCAGCTTGGAGGATAACGGGGTGGATACCCAGTACTTC
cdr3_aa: CASSLEDNGVDTQYF

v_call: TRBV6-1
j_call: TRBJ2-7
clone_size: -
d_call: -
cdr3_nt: TGTGCCAGCAGTGAAGCGAGTCTAGTGACGGGCGAGCAGTACTTC
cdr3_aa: CASSEASLVTGEQYF

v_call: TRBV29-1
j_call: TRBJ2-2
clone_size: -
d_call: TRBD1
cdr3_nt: TGCAGCGTTGAATTGGGTGCAGGGGGCTTAGGGGAGCTGTTTTTT
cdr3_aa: CSVELGAGGLGELFF

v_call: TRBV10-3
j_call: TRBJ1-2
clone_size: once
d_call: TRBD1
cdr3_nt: TGTGCCATCACCGACGGACAGGCCTATGGCTACACCTTC
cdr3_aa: CAITDGQAYGYTF

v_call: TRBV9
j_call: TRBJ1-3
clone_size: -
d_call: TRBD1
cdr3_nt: TGTGCGAGCTACTTAGGGGGCAGGGGGCGAACCGATAACTCTGGAAACACCATATATTTT
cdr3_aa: CASYLGGRGRTDNSGNTIYF

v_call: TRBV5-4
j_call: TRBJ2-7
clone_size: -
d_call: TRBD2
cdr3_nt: TGTGCCAGCAGCTCGACTAGCGGGGGCTACGAGCAGTACTTC
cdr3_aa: CASSSTSGGYEQYF

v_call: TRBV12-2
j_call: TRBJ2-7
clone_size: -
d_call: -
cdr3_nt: TGTGCAAGTCGCTTAATGGGGCGACAGGGGGCGGCCTCCTACGAGCAGTACTTC
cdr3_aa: CASRLMGRQGAASYEQYF

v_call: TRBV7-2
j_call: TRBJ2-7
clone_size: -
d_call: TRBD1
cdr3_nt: TGTGCCAGCAGCTTAGGACAGGGGATGTACGAGCAGTACTTC
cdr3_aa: CASSLGQGMYEQYF

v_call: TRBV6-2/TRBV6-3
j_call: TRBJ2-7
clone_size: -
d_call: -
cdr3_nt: TGTGCCAGCAGTTACTCAAACACCTACGAGCAGTACTTC
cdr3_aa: CASSYSNTYEQYF

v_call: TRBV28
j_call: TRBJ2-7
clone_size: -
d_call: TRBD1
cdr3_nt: TGTGCCAGCAGTTTAGCCGCCGGACAGGTCAACGAGCAGTACTTC
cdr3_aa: CASSLAAGQVNEQYF